Sequencing of this TCR beta chain was carried out in a study of cytomegalovirus exposure and HLA in healthy donors. Study-wide findings and caveats: Across HLA loci, a later analysis found differing TCR association rates, with DRB1 most and HLA-C fewest. Among TCR beta chains of equal frequency, HLA-associated ones were more clonally expanded in a later analysis.

The PCR had 60 Vbeta and 13 Jbeta primers. Using immunoSEQ multiplex PCR, the repertoire was profiled, and TCRdb retains in-frame clones only, with some absent. The data show 150,000 to 200,000 clones, around 80% seen once. In regard to this clone: Its cognate antigen is unknown.

The CDR3 covers 14 residues. Per the germline V gene, CDR1 is SGHVS and CDR2 is FQNEAQ. V dropped 3 bases and J dropped 6; count of bases not matched to a gene: 4. This TCR came from a young woman in good health and CMV-seronegative. The chain is built from TRBV7-8 and TRBJ2-3; 9 bases fit TRBD2. Sequencing was performed on PBMCs. DNA for the CDR3: TGTGCCAGCAGCTTTTTCAGCGGGGGGGATACGCAGTATTTT. Its protein is CASSFFSGGDTQYF.